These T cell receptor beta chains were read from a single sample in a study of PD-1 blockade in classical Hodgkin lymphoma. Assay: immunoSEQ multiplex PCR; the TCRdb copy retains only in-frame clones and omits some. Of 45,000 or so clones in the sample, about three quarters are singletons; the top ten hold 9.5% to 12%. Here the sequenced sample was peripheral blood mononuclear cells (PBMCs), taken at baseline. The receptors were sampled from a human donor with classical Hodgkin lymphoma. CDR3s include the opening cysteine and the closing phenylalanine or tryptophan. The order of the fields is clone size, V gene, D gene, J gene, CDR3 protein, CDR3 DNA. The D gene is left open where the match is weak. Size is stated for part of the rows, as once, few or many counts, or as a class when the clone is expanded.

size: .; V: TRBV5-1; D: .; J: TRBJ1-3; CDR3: CASSLGPSSGNTIYF; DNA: TGCGCCAGCAGCTTGGGACCAAGCTCTGGAAACACCATATATTTT
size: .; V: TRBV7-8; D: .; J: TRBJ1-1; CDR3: CASSLGQLLTNTEAFF; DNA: TGTGCCAGCAGCCTTGGACAGTTGCTCACGAACACTGAAGCTTTCTTT
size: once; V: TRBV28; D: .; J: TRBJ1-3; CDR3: CASRPDISSGNTIYF; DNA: TGTGCCAGCAGGCCAGACATTTCCTCTGGAAACACCATATATTTT
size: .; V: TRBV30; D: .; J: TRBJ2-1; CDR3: CAWESLDEQFF; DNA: TGTGCCTGGGAATCACTTGATGAGCAGTTCTTC
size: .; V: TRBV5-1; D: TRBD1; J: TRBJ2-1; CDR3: CASSLGGTGVMNEQFF; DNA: TGCGCCAGCAGCTTGGGTGGGACAGGGGTTATGAATGAGCAGTTCTTC
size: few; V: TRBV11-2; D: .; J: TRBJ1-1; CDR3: CASSSLQGLRAFF; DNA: TGTGCCAGCAGCTCATTACAGGGTTTGAGAGCTTTCTTT
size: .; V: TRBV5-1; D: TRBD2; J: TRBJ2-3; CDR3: CASSLGFASGGIPQKSDTQYF; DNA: TGCGCCAGCAGCTTGGGTTTCGCTAGCGGGGGGATCCCCCAAAAATCGGATACGCAGTATTTT
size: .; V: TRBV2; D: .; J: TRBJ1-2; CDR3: CASSEGRRWGYTF; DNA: TGTGCCAGCAGTGAAGGGCGTCGTTGGGGCTACACCTTC
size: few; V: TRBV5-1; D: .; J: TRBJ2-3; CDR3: CASTTMAGLGTDTQYF; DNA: TGCGCCAGCACCACGATGGCAGGGTTGGGCACAGATACGCAGTATTTT
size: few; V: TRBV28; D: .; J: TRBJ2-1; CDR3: CASSLFSFNSYNEQFF; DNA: TGTGCCAGCAGTTTATTCAGCTTCAACTCCTACAATGAGCAGTTCTTC
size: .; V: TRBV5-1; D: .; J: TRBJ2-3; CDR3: CASSHKAGVGPDTQYF; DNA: TGCGCCAGCAGTCATAAGGCGGGTGTTGGGCCAGATACGCAGTATTTT
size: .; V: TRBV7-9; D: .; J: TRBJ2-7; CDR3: CASSLEGGAAQYF; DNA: TGTGCCAGCAGCTTAGAAGGCGGTGCAGCGCAGTACTTC
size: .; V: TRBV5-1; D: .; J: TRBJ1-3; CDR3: CASSLDLGGSGNTIYF; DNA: TGCGCCAGCAGCTTGGATCTGGGGGGCTCTGGAAACACCATATATTTT
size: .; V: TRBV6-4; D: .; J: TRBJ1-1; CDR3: CASSLTGNTEAFF; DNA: TGTGCCAGCAGCCTGACAGGAAACACTGAAGCTTTCTTT
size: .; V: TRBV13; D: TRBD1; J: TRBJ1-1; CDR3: CASSLDGQGGLVFTEAFF; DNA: TGTGCCAGCAGCTTAGACGGCCAGGGGGGGTTGGTATTCACTGAAGCTTTCTTT
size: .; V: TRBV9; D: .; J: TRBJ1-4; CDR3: CASSAILFF; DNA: TGTGCCAGCAGCGCGATACTGTTTTTT
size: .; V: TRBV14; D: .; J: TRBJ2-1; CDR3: CASSHVNEQFF; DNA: TGTGCCAGCAGCCACGTAAATGAGCAGTTCTTC
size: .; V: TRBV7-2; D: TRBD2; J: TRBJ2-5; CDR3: CASSPWASGRQETQYF; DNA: TGTGCCAGCAGCCCCTGGGCTAGCGGGAGGCAAGAGACCCAGTACTTC
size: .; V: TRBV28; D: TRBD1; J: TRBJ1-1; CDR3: CASRTTGGIVAEAFF; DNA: TGTGCCAGCAGAACGACAGGGGGCATCGTCGCTGAAGCTTTCTTT
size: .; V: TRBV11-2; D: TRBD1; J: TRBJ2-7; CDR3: CASSLGDRAGEQYF; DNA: TGTGCCAGCAGCTTAGGGGACAGGGCTGGGGAGCAGTACTTC
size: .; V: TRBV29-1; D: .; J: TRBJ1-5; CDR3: CSVTQGGGQPQHF; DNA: TGCAGCGTGACCCAGGGAGGTGGGCAGCCCCAGCATTTT
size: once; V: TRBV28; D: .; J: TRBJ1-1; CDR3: CASSPVYGGAMNTEAFF; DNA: TGTGCCAGCAGTCCGGTCTACGGAGGGGCCATGAACACTGAAGCTTTCTTT
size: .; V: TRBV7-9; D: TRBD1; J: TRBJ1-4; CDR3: CASSSGTGGVVNEKLFF; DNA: TGTGCCAGCAGCTCCGGGACAGGGGGGGTTGTTAATGAAAAACTGTTTTTT
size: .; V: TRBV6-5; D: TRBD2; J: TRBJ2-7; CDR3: CASSYRGWTSAEQYF; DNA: TGTGCCAGCAGTTACAGGGGGTGGACTAGCGCCGAGCAGTACTTC
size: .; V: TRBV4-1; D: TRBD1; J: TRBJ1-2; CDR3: CASSQIQGGYGYTF; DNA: TGCGCCAGCAGCCAGATACAGGGGGGTTATGGCTACACCTTC
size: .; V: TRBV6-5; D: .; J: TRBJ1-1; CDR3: CASSYSWRVNTEAFF; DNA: TGTGCCAGCAGTTACTCCTGGAGGGTGAACACTGAAGCTTTCTTT
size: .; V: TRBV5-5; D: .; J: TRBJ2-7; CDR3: CASRLPGHPYEQYF; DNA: TGTGCCAGCAGGCTCCCAGGCCACCCCTACGAGCAGTACTTC
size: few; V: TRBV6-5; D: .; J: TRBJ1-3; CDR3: CASTSGIPGNTIYF; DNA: TGTGCCAGCACTTCGGGGATCCCTGGAAACACCATATATTTT
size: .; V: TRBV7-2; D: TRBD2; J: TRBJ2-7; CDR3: CASSSRPAGVYEQYF; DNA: TGTGCCAGCAGCTCTCGTCCAGCGGGGGTCTACGAGCAGTACTTC
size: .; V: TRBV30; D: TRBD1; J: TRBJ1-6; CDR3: CAWRDRGNSPLHF; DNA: TGTGCCTGGAGGGACAGGGGAAATTCACCCCTCCACTTT
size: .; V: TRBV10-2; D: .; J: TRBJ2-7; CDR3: CASSVRGSTYEQYF; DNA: TGCGCCAGCAGTGTCAGAGGGAGCACCTACGAGCAGTACTTC
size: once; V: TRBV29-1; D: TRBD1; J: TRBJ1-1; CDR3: CSVEDFNRGSTEAFF; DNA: TGCAGCGTTGAAGATTTCAACAGGGGGTCCACTGAAGCTTTCTTT
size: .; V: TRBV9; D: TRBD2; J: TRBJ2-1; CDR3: CASSVVSGGWGEQFF; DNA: TGTGCCAGCAGCGTAGTTAGCGGGGGATGGGGGGAGCAGTTCTTC
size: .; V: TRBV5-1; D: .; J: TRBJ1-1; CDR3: CASSLVGSGGWTEAFF; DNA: TGCGCCAGCAGCTTGGTAGGTAGCGGGGGCTGGACTGAAGCTTTCTTT
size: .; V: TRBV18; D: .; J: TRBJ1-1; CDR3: CASSRVEGGTEAFF; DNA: TGTGCCAGCTCACGCGTAGAGGGGGGCACTGAAGCTTTCTTT
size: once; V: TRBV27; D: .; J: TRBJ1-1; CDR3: CASSLGRNTEAFF; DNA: TGTGCCAGCAGTTTGGGCAGGAACACTGAAGCTTTCTTT
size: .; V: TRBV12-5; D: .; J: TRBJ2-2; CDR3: CASGLVWPGELFF; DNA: TGTGCTAGTGGTTTGGTATGGCCCGGGGAGCTGTTTTTT